The 27 T cell receptor beta chains reported below all come from one sample, sequenced in a study of molecular identifiers for immune sequencing clone quantification. TCRdb independently ran MiXCR on the PCR reads; one entry per CDR3 protein. The sample comprises about 500,000 distinct CDR3 sequences, about a fifth of which are singletons, and about 0.8% rests with the top ten. The specimen sequenced was naive CD8+ T cells from blood, with Jurkat cell RNA spiked in. The subset is: FACS-sorted CD8+CD4-CCR7+CD45RA+ naive T cells. The origin of the receptors is a human donor in good health. Some libraries in this study had Jurkat cell RNA spiked in.

This clonotype showed up many times. This chain uses TRBV20-1 with TRBJ2-7; D unclear. CDR3 length: 14 amino acids. Germline CDR1 reads DFQATT; CDR2 reads SNEGSKA (reference sequence). The V end was cut by 6 bases, the J end by 3 bases, with 18 bases between. CDR3: CSARTEQTFYEQYF. The CDR3 region has the DNA TGCAGTGCCCGAACCGAGCAGACCTTCTACGAGCAGTACTTC.

Points on this clonotype: This could be a read error, since a much larger clone is one nucleotide away. The chain is built from TRBV4-3 and TRBJ1-3; D is unresolved. The V gene's germline CDR1 is LGHNA and CDR2 YSLEER. The CDR3 runs to 16 residues. Written as DNA, the CDR3 is TGCGCCAGCAGCCAAGATTGGGGTGGTCCTGGAAACACCACATATTTT. Its protein is CASSQDWGGPGNTTYF.

This clonotype was recorded a few times. The chain carries TRBV7-9 and TRBJ1-1; D remains unclear. CDR1 and CDR2 (germline): SEHNR, FQNEAQ (reference sequence). V was pared by 6 bases and J by 2 bases, with 13 bases between. This CDR3 has 14 amino acids. This CDR3 reads CASRPFRTNTEAFF. In nucleotides, the CDR3 is TGTGCCAGCAGACCCTTCCGGACTAACACTGAAGCTTTCTTT.

This clonotype occurred a few times. This chain joins TRBV30 and TRBJ2-1, with 7 bases identical to TRBD1. The CDR3 has 14 residues. Germline CDR1 reads GTSNPN; CDR2 reads SVGIG (reference sequence). V lost 1 base, J lost 4 bases, and 4 bases stayed unmatched. CDR3 nucleotide sequence: TGTGCCTGGAGTGGGACAGGAATATACAATGAGCAGTTCTTC. Translated: CAWSGTGIYNEQFF.

V usage is TRBV7-2 and J usage is TRBJ2-1, with D perhaps assigned TRBD1 or TRBD2 (5 bases each). The CDR3 length is 13 residues. Germline CDR1 reads SGHTA; CDR2 reads FQGNSA. Trimming removed 4 bases at V and 5 bases at J, with 9 bases between. Here the CDR3 reads CASSWGSHNEQFF. The CDR3 nucleotides read TGTGCCAGCAGCTGGGGGAGCCACAATGAGCAGTTCTTC.

This clonotype was detected only a few times. The chain combines TRBV4-3 with TRBJ1-1, with D tentatively TRBD1 (6 bases). This CDR3 contains 15 residues. Trimming shortened V by 3 bases and J by 4 bases, and 15 bases separated the two germline ends. From germline, CDR1 is LGHNA and CDR2 YSLEER. The CDR3 sequence: CASSHWLGGGTEAFF. CDR3 in DNA: TGCGCCAGCAGCCACTGGCTAGGGGGTGGCACTGAAGCTTTCTTT.

Notes on this clonotype: A much bigger clone sits one base away, suggesting this may be a read error. This chain links TRBV7-9 with TRBJ2-5; 7 bases are a match to TRBD2. This CDR3 is 14 amino acids long. Germline values: CDR1 SEHNR, CDR2 FQNEAQ (reference sequence). This chain's CDR3 is CACSPGGFQETQYF. The CDR3 DNA is TGTGCCTGCAGCCCCGGGGGGTTCCAAGAGACCCAGTACTTC.

This clonotype was seen a few times. The genes are TRBV10-3 and TRBJ2-1; 7 bases agree with TRBD2. V lost 7 bases, J lost 0 bases, and 3 bases stayed unmatched. Germline V lookup: CDR1 ENHRY, CDR2 SYGVKD. There are 14 residues in the CDR3. The CDR3 here is CAIKSGNSYNEQFF. Here the CDR3 DNA reads TGTGCCATCAAAAGCGGGAACTCCTACAATGAGCAGTTCTTC.

This clonotype was observed a handful of times. This sequence joins TRBV30 and TRBJ1-2; 8 bases line up with TRBD1. Germline V gene sequence: CDR1 GTSNPN, CDR2 SVGIG (reference sequence). The J segment lost 6 bases and the V segment lost 6 bases, leaving 18 bases of the junction unmatched. The CDR3 is 16 amino acids. The CDR3 DNA sequence: TGTGCCTGCAACCCGTTGGGACAGGCGCTTTGGAATGGCTACACCTTC. Translated: CACNPLGQALWNGYTF.

As regards this clonotype: This may be a read error: a much more frequent sequence differs by one nucleotide. The genes are TRBV6-9 and TRBJ1-5, with D possibly being TRBD1 (6 bases). This CDR3 region has 15 residues. CDR1 is MNHGY and CDR2 is SVAAGI in the germline V gene. DNA of the CDR3: TGTGCCAGCAGTTTCGGACAGAGATTTAATCAGCCCCAGCGTTTT. Protein: CASSFGQRFNQPQRF.

At least ten counts were recorded for this clonotype. The V gene is TRBV20-1, the J gene TRBJ1-1, with no clear D. Trimming removed 0 bases from V and 3 bases from J, with 11 bases in between. Germline-derived CDR1 and CDR2 are DFQATT and SNEGSKA (reference sequence). This CDR3 spans 14 amino acids. For the CDR3, the DNA is TGCAGTGCTAGAGATCGGGGATCGTACACTGAAGCTTTCTTT. This sequence encodes CSARDRGSYTEAFF.

A remark on this clonotype: A much larger clone sits a single nucleotide away, making a read error possible. The CDR3 is CASSQTGVERYF. The CDR3 nucleotides read TGTGCCAGCAGCCAGACAGGGGTTGAGCGGTACTTC. The rearrangement joins TRBV6-5 to TRBJ2-7; TRBD1 aligns across 8 bases. CDR3 size: 12 residues. The germline V gene has CDR1 MNHEY and CDR2 SVGAGI.

Note on this clonotype: At one boundary the junction diverges from the germline segment, which might be a read error. The gene calls are TRBV5-4 and TRBJ2-1; D not resolved. The CDR3 runs to 15 residues. Germline V gene sequence: CDR1 SGHNT, CDR2 YYREEE (reference sequence). The CDR3 loop is CASSLGGPTYSEQFF. The CDR3 DNA reads as TGTGCCAGCAGCTTAGGCGGACCTACCTACAGTGAGCAGTTCTTC.

The sample holds many counts of this clonotype. The chain recombines TRBV5-1 with TRBJ1-1; a weak D match, TRBD1 (5 bases). V was clipped by 7 bases and J by 3 bases, with 16 bases between them. CDR3 size: 14 residues. CDR1 is SGHRS and CDR2 is YFSETQ in the germline V gene. CDR3 loop: CASWLGQGDTEAFF. CDR3 DNA sequence: TGCGCCAGCTGGCTGGGCCAGGGAGACACTGAAGCTTTCTTT.

The chain couples TRBV19 to TRBJ2-2, with TRBD1 matching over 11 bases. Germline-derived CDR1 and CDR2 are LNHDA and SQIVND (reference sequence). The junction had 11 bases not matched to a gene; V was cut back by 1 base and J by 7 bases. The CDR3 consists of 18 residues. CDR3 in amino acids: CASSIVSRWDRGNGELFF. CDR3 sequence (DNA): TGTGCCAGTAGTATAGTATCACGTTGGGACAGGGGGAACGGGGAGCTGTTTTTT.

The V and J genes are TRBV27 and TRBJ2-1, with TRBD2 identical over 9 bases. The V gene end was trimmed by 7 bases and the J gene end by 5 bases; junction bases not matched to a gene: 21. The germline gives CDR1 MNHEY, CDR2 SMNVEV (reference sequence). The CDR3 sequence is 19 residues long. Here the CDR3 reads CASTETPAAGLAFHNEQFF. CDR3 bases: TGTGCCAGCACCGAAACGCCCGCGGCGGGACTAGCCTTCCACAATGAGCAGTTCTTC.

This clonotype was seen at least ten times. The chain uses TRBV28 and TRBJ2-3; D is uncertain. CDR1 is MDHEN, CDR2 SYDVKM, per germline. Trimming took off 5 bases at V and 4 bases at J, with 10 bases between the two ends. This CDR3 is built from 13 residues. The CDR3 is CASSLIGPDTQYF. CDR3 sequence (DNA): TGTGCCAGCAGTCTAATCGGGCCAGATACGCAGTATTTT.

There are a few counts of this clonotype. CDR3 region: CASSQEPGAGTYEQYF. The CDR3, as DNA: TGCGCCAGCAGCCAAGAACCCGGGGCTGGGACCTACGAGCAGTACTTC. V is TRBV4-1 and J is TRBJ2-7; either TRBD1 or TRBD2 may fit D (5 bases each). CDR1 is MGHRA, CDR2 YSYEKL, per germline. CDR3 size: 16 residues. With 0 bases removed from V and 2 bases from J, the gap between germline ends came to 14 bases.

This clonotype has ten or more counts. This CDR3 is CATSRDGGGHTDTQYF. The CDR3 nucleotides are TGTGCCACCAGCAGAGATGGAGGGGGACACACAGATACGCAGTATTTT. The rearrangement joins TRBV15 to TRBJ2-3, with D perhaps assigned TRBD1 or TRBD2 (6 bases each). The CDR3 contains 16 residues. Looked up from germline, CDR1 is LNHNV and CDR2 is YYDKDF (reference sequence). The V end was cut by 0 bases, the J end by 2 bases, with 12 bases between.

This clonotype was counted ten times or more. The rearrangement joins TRBV20-1 to TRBJ1-1; no definite D call. CDR3 length equals 12 residues. V lost 0 bases and J lost 7, with 9 bases in between. Looked up from germline, CDR1 is DFQATT and CDR2 is SNEGSKA (reference sequence). CDR3 amino acids: CSARDLGVEAFF. DNA for the CDR3: TGCAGTGCTAGAGATTTGGGAGTTGAAGCTTTCTTT.

This clonotype was seen a few times. The chain employs TRBV4-3 and TRBJ2-1, with TRBD2 matching over 7 bases. Trimming cost V 0 bases and J 4 bases; bases outside gene matches: 6. Looked up from germline, CDR1 is LGHNA and CDR2 is YSLEER. The CDR3 runs to 16 residues. For the CDR3, the DNA is TGCGCCAGCAGCCAAGAAGCGGGGAGTTCTTACAATGAGCAGTTCTTC. This translates into CASSQEAGSSYNEQFF.

For this clonotype: A single base separates this from a much larger clone, so it may be a read error. The rearrangement links TRBV12-3 or TRBV12-4 to TRBJ2-3; TRBD2 matches 7 bases. Unmatched junction bases numbered 10, after V lost 8 bases and J lost 2 bases. There are 15 residues in the CDR3. The CDR3 DNA sequence: TGTGCCAGCGGGGGTTTCGCGGGGGACACAGATACGCAGTATTTT. This codes for CASGGFAGDTDTQYF.

In its sample, this clonotype was seen many times. This chain joins TRBV29-1 and TRBJ2-4; D is perhaps TRBD2 (6 bases). The CDR3 spans 14 residues. The germline V gene has CDR1 SQVTM and CDR2 ANQGSEA. V lost 4 bases to trimming and J lost 0 bases, with 10 bases between them. This CDR3 is CSVGAGLAKNIQYF. The CDR3 coding sequence is TGCAGCGTTGGGGCGGGGCTAGCCAAAAACATTCAGTACTTC.

As concerns this clonotype: A clone one base away is much larger, so this may be a read error. The chain combines TRBV6-6 with TRBJ2-3; 8 nucleotides match TRBD1. CDR3 length: 16 residues. Germline V lookup: CDR1 MNHNY, CDR2 SVGAGI (reference sequence). CDR3 sequence: CVSSYPRGQGADTQYF. CDR3 bases: TGTGTCAGCAGTTACCCGAGAGGACAGGGCGCAGATACGCAGTATTTT.

This clonotype was found many times. The J gene is TRBJ1-1, the V gene TRBV6-2 or TRBV6-3, with TRBD1 matching over 8 bases. CDR1 is MNHEY, CDR2 SVGEGT, per germline. The CDR3 length is 14 residues. V lost 6 bases to trimming and J lost 5 bases; unmatched junction nucleotides: 8. The CDR3 sequence: CASSSDRVYTEAFF. In DNA form, the CDR3 reads TGTGCCAGCAGCTCGGACAGGGTGTATACTGAAGCTTTCTTT.

Many counts were recorded for this clonotype. The V and J genes are TRBV14 and TRBJ2-1; TRBD2 is a possible D gene (5 bases). The CDR3 contains 15 residues. The germline V gene encodes CDR1 SGHDN and CDR2 FVKESK. Trimming removed 3 bases at V and 0 bases at J, with 9 bases between. The DNA of the CDR3 is TGTGCCAGCAGCCAGAGGGCGAGCTCCTACAATGAGCAGTTCTTC. It yields the protein CASSQRASSYNEQFF.

A remark on this clonotype: Its ends do not fully match the called genes, so a read error is possible. The chain couples TRBV12-3 or TRBV12-4 to TRBJ1-3; D is ambiguous. The CDR3 has 16 residues. The chain's CDR3 is CASNLIGDFSGNTIYF. In DNA, the CDR3 is TGTGCCAGCAATTTAATTGGGGATTTCTCTGGAAACACCATATATTTT.